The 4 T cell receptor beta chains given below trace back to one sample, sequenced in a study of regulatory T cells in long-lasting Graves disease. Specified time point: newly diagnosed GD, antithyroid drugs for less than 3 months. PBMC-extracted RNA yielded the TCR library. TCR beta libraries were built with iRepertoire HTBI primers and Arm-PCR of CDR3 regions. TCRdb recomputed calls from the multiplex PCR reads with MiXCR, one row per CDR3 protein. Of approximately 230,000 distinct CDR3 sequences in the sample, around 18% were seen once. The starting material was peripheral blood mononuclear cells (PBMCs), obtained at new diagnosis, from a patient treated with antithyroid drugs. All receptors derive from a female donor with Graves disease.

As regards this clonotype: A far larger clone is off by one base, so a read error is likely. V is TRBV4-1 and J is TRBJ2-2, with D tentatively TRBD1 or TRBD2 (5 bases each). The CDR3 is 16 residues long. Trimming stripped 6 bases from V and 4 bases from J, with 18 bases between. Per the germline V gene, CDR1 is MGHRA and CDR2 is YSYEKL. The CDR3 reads CASSTSGTASTGELFF. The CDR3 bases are TGCGCCAGCAGTACCTCCGGGACGGCGAGCACCGGGGAGCTGTTTTTT.

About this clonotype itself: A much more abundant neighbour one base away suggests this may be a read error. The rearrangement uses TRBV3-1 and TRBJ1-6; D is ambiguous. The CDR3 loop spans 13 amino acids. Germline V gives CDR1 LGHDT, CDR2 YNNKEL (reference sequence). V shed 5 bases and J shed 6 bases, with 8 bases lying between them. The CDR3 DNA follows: TGTGCCAGCAGCTTTTCCCGTAATTCACCCCTCCACTTT. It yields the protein CASSFSRNSPLHF. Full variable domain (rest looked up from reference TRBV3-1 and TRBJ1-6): DTAVSQTPKYLVTQMGNDKSIKCEQNLGHDTMYWYKQDSKKFLKIMFSYNNKELIINETVPNRFSPKSPDKAHLNLHINSLELGDSAVYFCASSFSRNSPLHFGNGTRLTVT.

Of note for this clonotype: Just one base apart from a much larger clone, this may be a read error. The CDR3 bases are TGTGCCAGCAGTGACTCGGCAGGGCTTAATGAAAAACTGCTTTTT. It specifies CASSDSAGLNEKLLF. The chain couples TRBV6-5 to TRBJ1-4, with D perhaps TRBD1 (5 bases). In germline, CDR1 is MNHEY, CDR2 SVGAGI. The length of the CDR3 is 15 residues.

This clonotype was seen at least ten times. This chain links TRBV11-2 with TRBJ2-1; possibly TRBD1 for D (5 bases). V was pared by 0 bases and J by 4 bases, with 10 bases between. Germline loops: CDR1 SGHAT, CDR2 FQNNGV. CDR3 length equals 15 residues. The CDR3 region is CASSLELRQYNEQFF. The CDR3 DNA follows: TGTGCCAGCAGCTTAGAGCTCCGACAGTACAATGAGCAGTTCTTC.